This TCR beta chain is from a study of siplizumab effects on memory and regulatory T cells. The study's findings and limits: Roughly 75-97% of proliferating CD4+ or CD8+ clones lacked a naive or memory phenotype that could be assigned.

V was clipped by 8 bases and J by 4 bases; unmatched bases: 8. CDR1 and CDR2 from the germline V gene are LNHDA and SQIVND (reference sequence). The CDR3 extends over 15 amino acids. Sequencing was performed with immunoSEQ multiplex PCR; in TCRdb, only in-frame clones are kept and a portion is missing. The table has about 56,000 clones, around 97% seen once. About this clone itself: The antigen remains unidentified.

For three donor pairs, CD4+ naive/memory and CD8+ naive/effector-memory/TEMRA unstimulated subsets were also sequenced. The rearrangement links TRBV19 to TRBJ2-2; 9 bases match TRBD1. The source of this sequence is a human donor in good health. Sequencing was carried out using naive CD8+ T cells sorted from blood. The CDR3 reads CASRKDRGGTGELFF. The CDR3, as DNA: TGTGCCAGTCGGAAGGACAGGGGTGGCACCGGGGAGCTGTTTTTT.